The clone carrying this T cell receptor (beta chain) was seen a few times. Its antigen is currently unknown. The source of the sample is a study of CD8+ T cells in alopecia areata. Looked up from germline, CDR1 is SQVTM and CDR2 is ANQGSEA. J gave up 1 base and V 4 bases, and 19 bases lay outside the gene matches. The CDR3 extends over 19 amino acids. Sequencing used cDNA as its template, made by extracting RNA and reverse transcribing it. Profiling relied on immunoSEQ multiplex PCR, and the TCRdb table lists in-frame clones only, not all of them. Of about 64,000 clones in the sample, about 40% were seen once. Study-level results: The study found higher clonality in lesional than normal scalp, especially in alopecia totalis/universalis.

The rearrangement joins TRBV29-1 to TRBJ2-1, with TRBD1 matching over 7 bases. The source material was NKG2D-low CD8+ T cells sorted from blood. The receptor comes from a human donor with alopecia areata. This CDR3 is CSVGGGPGQAQWSYNEQFF. The CDR3 nucleotides read TGCAGCGTTGGCGGCGGACCTGGACAGGCCCAATGGTCCTACAATGAGCAGTTCTTC.